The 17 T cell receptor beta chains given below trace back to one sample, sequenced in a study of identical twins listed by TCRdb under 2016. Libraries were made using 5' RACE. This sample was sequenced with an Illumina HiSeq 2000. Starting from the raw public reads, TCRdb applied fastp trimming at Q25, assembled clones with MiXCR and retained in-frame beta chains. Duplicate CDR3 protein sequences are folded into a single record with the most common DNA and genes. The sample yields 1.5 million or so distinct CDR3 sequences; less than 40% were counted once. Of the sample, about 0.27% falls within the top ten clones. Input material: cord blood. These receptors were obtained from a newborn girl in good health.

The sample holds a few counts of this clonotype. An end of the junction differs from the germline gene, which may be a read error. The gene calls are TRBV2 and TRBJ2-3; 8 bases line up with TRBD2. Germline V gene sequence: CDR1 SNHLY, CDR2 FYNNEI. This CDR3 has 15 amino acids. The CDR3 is CASREGPGLADTQYF. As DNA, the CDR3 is TGTGCCAGCAGGGAAGGGCCGGGACTAGCAGATACGCAGTATTTT.

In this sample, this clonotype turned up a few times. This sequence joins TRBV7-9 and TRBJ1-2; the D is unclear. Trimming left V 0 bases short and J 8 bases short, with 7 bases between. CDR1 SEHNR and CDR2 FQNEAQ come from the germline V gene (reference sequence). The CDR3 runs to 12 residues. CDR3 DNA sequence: TGTGCCAGCAGCTTAGCGACGGGGGGCTACACCTTC. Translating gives CASSLATGGYTF.

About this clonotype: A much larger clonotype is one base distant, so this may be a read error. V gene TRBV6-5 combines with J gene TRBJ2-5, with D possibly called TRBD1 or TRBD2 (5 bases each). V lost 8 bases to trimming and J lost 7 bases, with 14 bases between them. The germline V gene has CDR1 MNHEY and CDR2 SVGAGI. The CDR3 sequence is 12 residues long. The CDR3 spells CASGRDEATQYF. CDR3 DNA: TGTGCCAGCGGTCGGGACGAGGCGACCCAGTACTTC.

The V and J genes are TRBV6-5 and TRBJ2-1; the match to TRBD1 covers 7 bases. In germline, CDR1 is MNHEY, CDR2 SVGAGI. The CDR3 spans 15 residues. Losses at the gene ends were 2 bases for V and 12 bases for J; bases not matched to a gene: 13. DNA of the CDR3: TGTGCCAGCAGTTACATACCGACAGGGCGACATGGGCAGTTCTTC. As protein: CASSYIPTGRHGQFF.

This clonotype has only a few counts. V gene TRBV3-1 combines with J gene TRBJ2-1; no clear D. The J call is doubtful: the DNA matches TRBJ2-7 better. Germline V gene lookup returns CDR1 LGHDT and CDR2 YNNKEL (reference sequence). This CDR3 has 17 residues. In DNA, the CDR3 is TGTGCCAGCAGCCAAGGAAAGCTGGGCCGCTCCTACAATGAGCAGTACTTC. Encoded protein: CASSQGKLGRSYNEQYF.

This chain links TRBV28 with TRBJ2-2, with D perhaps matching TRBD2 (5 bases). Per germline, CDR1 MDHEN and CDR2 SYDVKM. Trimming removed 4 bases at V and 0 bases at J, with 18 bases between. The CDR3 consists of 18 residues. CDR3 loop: CASSSPKTSGANTGELFF. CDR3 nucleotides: TGTGCCAGCAGTTCCCCGAAGACCAGCGGCGCGAACACCGGGGAGCTGTTTTTT.

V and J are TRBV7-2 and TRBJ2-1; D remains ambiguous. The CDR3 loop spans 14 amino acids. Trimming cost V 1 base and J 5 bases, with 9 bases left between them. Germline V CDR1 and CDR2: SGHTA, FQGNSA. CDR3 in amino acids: CASSLVAVDNEQFF. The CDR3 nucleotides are TGTGCCAGCAGCTTAGTGGCGGTAGACAATGAGCAGTTCTTC.

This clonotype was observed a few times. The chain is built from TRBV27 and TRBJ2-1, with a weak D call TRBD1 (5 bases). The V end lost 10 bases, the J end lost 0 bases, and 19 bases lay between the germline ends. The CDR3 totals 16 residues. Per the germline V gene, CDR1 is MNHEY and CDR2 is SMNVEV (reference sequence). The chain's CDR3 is CATWNWGQSSYNEQFF. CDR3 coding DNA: TGTGCCACCTGGAATTGGGGCCAGTCCTCCTACAATGAGCAGTTCTTC.

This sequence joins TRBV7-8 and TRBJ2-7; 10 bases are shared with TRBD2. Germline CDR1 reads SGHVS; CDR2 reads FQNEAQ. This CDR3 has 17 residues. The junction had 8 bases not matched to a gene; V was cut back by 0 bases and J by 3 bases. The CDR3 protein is CASSLAGGLAGDYEQYF. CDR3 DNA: TGTGCCAGCAGCTTAGCGGGAGGGCTAGCGGGGGACTACGAGCAGTACTTC.

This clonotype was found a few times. CDR3 protein: CASSSRTSAVNEQFF. CDR3 sequence (DNA): TGTGCCAGTAGTAGTCGGACTAGCGCGGTCAATGAGCAGTTCTTC. This rearrangement joins TRBV19 to TRBJ2-1; 9 bases agree with TRBD2. Germline lookup yields CDR1 LNHDA and CDR2 SQIVND (reference sequence). With 4 bases clipped from V and 6 bases from J, the junction kept 7 bases outside the gene matches. The CDR3 runs 15 residues.

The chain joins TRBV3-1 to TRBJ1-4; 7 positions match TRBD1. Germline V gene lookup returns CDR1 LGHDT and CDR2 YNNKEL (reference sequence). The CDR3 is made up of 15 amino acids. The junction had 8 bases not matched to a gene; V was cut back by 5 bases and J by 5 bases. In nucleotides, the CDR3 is TGTGCCAGCAGCAACCCGGGACAGTCAAATGAAAAACTGTTTTTT. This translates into CASSNPGQSNEKLFF. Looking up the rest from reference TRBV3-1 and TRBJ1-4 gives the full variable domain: DTAVSQTPKYLVTQMGNDKSIKCEQNLGHDTMYWYKQDSKKFLKIMFSYNNKELIINETVPNRFSPKSPDKAHLNLHINSLELGDSAVYFCASSNPGQSNEKLFFGSGTQLSVL.

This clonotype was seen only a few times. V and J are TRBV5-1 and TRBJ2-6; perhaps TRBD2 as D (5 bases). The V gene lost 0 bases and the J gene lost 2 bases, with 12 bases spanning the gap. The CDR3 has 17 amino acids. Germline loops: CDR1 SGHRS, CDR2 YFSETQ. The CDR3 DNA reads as TGCGCCAGCAGCTTGGTTGTACTAGGGACTGGGGCCAACGTCCTGACTTTC. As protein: CASSLVVLGTGANVLTF.

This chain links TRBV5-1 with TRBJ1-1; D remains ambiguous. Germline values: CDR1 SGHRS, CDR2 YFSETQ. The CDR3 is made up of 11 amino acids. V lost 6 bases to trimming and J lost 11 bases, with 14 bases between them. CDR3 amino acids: CASNGGERAFF. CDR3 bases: TGCGCCAGCAATGGCGGCGAAAGGGCTTTCTTT.

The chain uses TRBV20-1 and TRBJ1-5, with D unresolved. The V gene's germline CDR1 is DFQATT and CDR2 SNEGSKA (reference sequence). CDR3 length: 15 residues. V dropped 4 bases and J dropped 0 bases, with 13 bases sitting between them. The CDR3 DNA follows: TGCAGTGCTAAGGCATCCGAAAATAGCAATCAGCCCCAGCATTTT. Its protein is CSAKASENSNQPQHF.

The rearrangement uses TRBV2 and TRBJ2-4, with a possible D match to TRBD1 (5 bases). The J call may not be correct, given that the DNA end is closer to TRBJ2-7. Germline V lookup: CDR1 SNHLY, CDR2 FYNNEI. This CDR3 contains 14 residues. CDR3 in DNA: TGTGCCAGCCAGAAAGGGGCAGTCGACTACGAGCAGTACTTC. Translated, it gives CASQKGAVDYEQYF.

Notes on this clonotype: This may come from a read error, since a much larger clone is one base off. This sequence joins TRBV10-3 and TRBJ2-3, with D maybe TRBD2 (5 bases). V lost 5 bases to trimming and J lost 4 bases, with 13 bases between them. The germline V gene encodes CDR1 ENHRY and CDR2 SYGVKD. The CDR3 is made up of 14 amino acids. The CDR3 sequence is CAISTERKADTQYF. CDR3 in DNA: TGTGCCATCAGTACCGAGCGGAAAGCAGATACGCAGTATTTT.

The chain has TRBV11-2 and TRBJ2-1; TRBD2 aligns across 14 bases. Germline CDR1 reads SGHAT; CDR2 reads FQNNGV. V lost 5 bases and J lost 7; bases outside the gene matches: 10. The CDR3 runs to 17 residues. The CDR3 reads CASSPDRLAGGPNEQFF. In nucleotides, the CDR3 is TGTGCCAGCAGCCCCGATAGACTAGCGGGGGGGCCTAATGAGCAGTTCTTC.